Below, one TCR beta chain is given with its context. What it recognizes is unknown. Investigators merged groups given second doses at roughly 4 or roughly 12 weeks. The method was immunoSEQ multiplex PCR; TCRdb's version includes in-frame clones alone and lacks a portion of them. The sample holds over 65,000 clones, 89% seen once. The data originate from a study of T cell responses to AZD1222 COVID-19 vaccine. Study-wide results and limits: It was only after the peak T cell response that any repertoires were sampled. Reports say nearly half of spike-specific TCRs go after unmutated variant regions. Donors were chiefly white British, with a greater number of females, and clonal diversity was perhaps underestimated.

The CDR3 is 14 amino acids. Germline V gene sequence: CDR1 SGHRS, CDR2 YFSETQ. The V and J ends lost 4 bases and 3 bases respectively, with 13 bases between them. The specimen comprised peripheral blood, sampled 28 days after the second AZD1222 dose. The rearrangement uses TRBV5-1 and TRBJ1-1; tentatively, D is TRBD1 (5 bases). The receptor was isolated from an adult who received the AZD1222 COVID-19 vaccine. The chain's CDR3 is CASSTGLGDTEAFF. The CDR3 DNA sequence: TGCGCCAGCAGCACGGGTCTGGGGGACACTGAAGCTTTCTTT.